A selection of T cell receptor beta chains follows, all from one sample in a study of cytomegalovirus exposure and HLA in healthy donors. Sequenced by immunoSEQ multiplex PCR; TCRdb stores in-frame clones only, minus some. Among around 170,000 clones, around 82% were seen once, and the ten largest hold around 5.7%. The sequencing sample was made of PBMCs. These receptors originate from a man aged 40-55 years in good health and CMV-seronegative. CDR3s include the opening cysteine and the closing phenylalanine or tryptophan. The D gene is left open where the match is weak. Expanded clones are given a class, and other clones once, few, many or no size at all.

d_gene	abundance	j_gene	v_gene	CDR3nt	CDR3aa
TRBD1	NA	TRBJ1-6	TRBV19	TGTGCCAGTAGTACTGCAGGGGGTAGGTCACCCCTCCACTTT	CASSTAGGRSPLHF
NA	NA	TRBJ2-5	TRBV6-6	TGTGCCAGCAGCTTGTCGTCGGGAGAGCAGTACTTC	CASSLSSGEQYF
TRBD1	NA	TRBJ1-1	TRBV5-1	TGCGCCAGCAGCAAGACAGGGTTGACCACTGAAGCTTTCTTT	CASSKTGLTTEAFF
TRBD2	NA	TRBJ2-5	TRBV25-1	TGTGCCAGCGGACTAGCGGGAGAGAAGACCCAGTACTTC	CASGLAGEKTQYF
NA	NA	TRBJ1-4	TRBV14	TGTGCCAGCAGCCAGCGGGGGAATGAAAAACTGTTTTTT	CASSQRGNEKLFF
TRBD1	NA	TRBJ2-7	TRBV6-4	TGTGCCAGCAGTTTGACAGGGGAAGGCGAGCAGTACTTC	CASSLTGEGEQYF
TRBD2	NA	TRBJ2-7	TRBV5-1	TGCGCCAGCAGCTTTCTAGCGGGTCTCTCCTACGAGCAGTACTTC	CASSFLAGLSYEQYF
NA	NA	TRBJ2-7	TRBV6-6	TGTGCCAGCAGTTACGCCACCGGACAGAACTACGAGCAGTACTTC	CASSYATGQNYEQYF
TRBD1	NA	TRBJ1-1	TRBV9	TGTGCCAGCAGCGGGCCCAGGACAGGGGAGGACACTGAAGCTTTCTTT	CASSGPRTGEDTEAFF
NA	NA	TRBJ1-1	TRBV4-3	TGCGCCAGCAGTAACAGGGTGGACACTGAAGCTTTCTTT	CASSNRVDTEAFF
TRBD1	NA	TRBJ2-7	TRBV7-8	TGTGCCAGCAGCACCGTTTGGGGGACAGGGTTCCACGAGCAGTACTTC	CASSTVWGTGFHEQYF
TRBD1	NA	TRBJ1-2	TRBV11-3	TGTGCCAGCAGCTTAGGCGGGACAGGGGGCGCAAACTATGGCTACACCTTC	CASSLGGTGGANYGYTF
TRBD1	NA	TRBJ2-7	TRBV4-3	TGCGCCAGCAGCCCTATCTATAGGGGGCAAGACGAGCAGTACTTC	CASSPIYRGQDEQYF
NA	NA	TRBJ2-3	TRBV7-9	TGTGCCAGCAGCTTAGCCGGGAGTGGCGATACGCAGTATTTT	CASSLAGSGDTQYF
TRBD1	once	TRBJ1-1	TRBV5-6	TGTGCCAGCAGCTTGGACAGGGGGCATCACACTGAAGCTTTCTTT	CASSLDRGHHTEAFF
NA	NA	TRBJ1-5	TRBV6-1	TGTGCCAGCAGGCCCAAATTGGAGGATCAGCCCCAGCATTTT	CASRPKLEDQPQHF
TRBD2	NA	TRBJ2-3	TRBV25-1	TGTGCCAGCAGTGAATTGGGGGGAGGGCCCGCAGATACGCAGTATTTT	CASSELGGGPADTQYF
TRBD2	NA	TRBJ2-2	TRBV27	TGTGCCAGCAGTTTGGCGGGAGGACTTTCCGGGGAGCTGTTTTTT	CASSLAGGLSGELFF
NA	NA	TRBJ1-2	TRBV7-9	TGTGCCAGCAGCTTAGGGGCAGGCCGTGGCTACACCTTC	CASSLGAGRGYTF
TRBD2	NA	TRBJ2-5	TRBV9	TGTGCCAGCAGCGTAGGATTAGCGGGGGACCAAGAGACCCAGTACTTC	CASSVGLAGDQETQYF
TRBD2	NA	TRBJ2-1	TRBV9	TGTGCCAGCAGCGCAGCGTACCCGGTGAAGCGGGGGGTCAATGAGCAGTTCTTC	CASSAAYPVKRGVNEQFF
NA	few	TRBJ2-5	TRBV14	TGTGCCAGCAGCCAAGGGGCCAGATCGGAGACCCAGTACTTC	CASSQGARSETQYF
NA	NA	TRBJ1-1	TRBV18	TGTGCCAGCTCACTACAGGGTGGCACTGAAGCTTTCTTT	CASSLQGGTEAFF
NA	few	TRBJ2-7	TRBV5-5	TGTGCCAGCAGCTTGGCGAGGGGGGGGAGGTACGAGCAGTACTTC	CASSLARGGRYEQYF
NA	NA	TRBJ1-1	TRBV19	TGTGCCAGTGCACTCAGAGGGGGGGACACTGAAGCTTTCTTT	CASALRGGDTEAFF
TRBD2	NA	TRBJ2-5	TRBV7-2	TGTGCCAGCAGCCGGGACTACCAAGAGGCCCAGTACTTC	CASSRDYQEAQYF
TRBD2	NA	TRBJ2-5	TRBV19	TGTGCCAGTAGTATTAGAACTAGCGGGCGTCAAGAGACCCAGTACTTC	CASSIRTSGRQETQYF
NA	NA	TRBJ2-5	TRBV19	TGTGCCAGCAGCTCCTTCCGGGAGCTCAGGGCCCAGTACTTC	CASSSFRELRAQYF
TRBD1	NA	TRBJ1-2	TRBV10-1	TGCGCCAGCAGTGGGTTTGGGGACAGCCGTACTAGGGGCTACACCTTC	CASSGFGDSRTRGYTF
NA	NA	TRBJ1-2	TRBV6-5	TGTGCCAGCAGTTTGAATGGCCATTATGGCTACACCTTC	CASSLNGHYGYTF
NA	NA	TRBJ2-2	TRBV6-5	TGTGCCAGCCGGAAGGAGGGAATAAGCGGGGAGCTGTTTTTT	CASRKEGISGELFF
NA	medium-sized	TRBJ2-7	TRBV4-1	TGCGCCAGCAGCACACTAGGGCCCTCCTACGAGCAGTACTTC	CASSTLGPSYEQYF
NA	once	TRBJ2-1	TRBV2	TGTGCCAGCAGTGAGGGCAGGTCCGATGAGCAGTTCTTC	CASSEGRSDEQFF
TRBD2	few	TRBJ2-1	TRBV9	TGTGCCAGCAGCGTAGCCGGGACTAGCGGGAGGAGCTCCTACAATGAGCAGTTCTTC	CASSVAGTSGRSSYNEQFF
NA	NA	TRBJ1-6	TRBV18	TGTGCCAGCTCACCTTCCCGGAGCTCCTATAATTCACCCCTCCACTTT	CASSPSRSSYNSPLHF
NA	NA	TRBJ2-7	TRBV29-1	TGCAGCGTTGAGGCCCAGGGAAAGTACGAGCAGTACTTC	CSVEAQGKYEQYF
NA	once	TRBJ1-1	TRBV7-9	TGTGCCAGCAGCCGTGACCAGCGGGGGACTGAAGCTTTCTTT	CASSRDQRGTEAFF
NA	NA	TRBJ1-6	TRBV7-6	TGTGCCAGCAGCTTAGCAGGGGGAGCAGACTCACCCCTCCACTTT	CASSLAGGADSPLHF
NA	few	TRBJ2-2	TRBV27	TGTGCCAGCAGTTTCGAGGGCAACACCGGGGAGCTGTTTTTT	CASSFEGNTGELFF
NA	NA	TRBJ2-7	TRBV27	TGTGCCAGCAGTTCCGGGACACCGTACGAGCAGTACTTC	CASSSGTPYEQYF
NA	NA	TRBJ1-6	TRBV19	TGTGCCAGTAGTTCACGCCCGGGGGGCGCTTTCAGTTCACCCCTCCACTTT	CASSSRPGGAFSSPLHF
TRBD1	NA	TRBJ2-5	TRBV6-5	TGTGCCAGCAGCCGGGACCCAGGGGGTGGGGAGACCCAGTACTTC	CASSRDPGGGETQYF
TRBD2	few	TRBJ2-7	TRBV13	TGTGCCAGCAGCCTTAACCGACTAGCGGGGGGGCTGGGCGAGCAGTACTTC	CASSLNRLAGGLGEQYF
NA	NA	TRBJ1-3	TRBV14	TGTGCCAGCAGCCAAGATCGTCAGTATGGAAACACCATATATTTT	CASSQDRQYGNTIYF
TRBD1	NA	TRBJ2-7	TRBV27	TGTGCCAGCAGCCTCGCAGGGGGTGGGTACGAGCAGTACTTC	CASSLAGGGYEQYF
NA	NA	TRBJ2-7	TRBV18	TGTGCCAGCTCACCCCCCACAGATACCTACGAGCAGTACTTC	CASSPPTDTYEQYF
NA	NA	TRBJ1-5	TRBV11-2	TGTGCCAGCAGCTTAGAGGCGGTTCAGCCCCAGCATTTT	CASSLEAVQPQHF
TRBD1	NA	TRBJ1-2	TRBV18	TGTGCCAGCTCACCACCCTCGAGACAGGGTAACTATGGCTACACCTTC	CASSPPSRQGNYGYTF
TRBD1	NA	TRBJ1-6	TRBV7-2	TGTGCCAGCAGCTCCACAGGGGATTCACCCCTCCACTTT	CASSSTGDSPLHF
NA	NA	TRBJ1-2	TRBV30	TGTGCCTGGAATATGATTATTACTAATGGCTACACCTTC	CAWNMIITNGYTF